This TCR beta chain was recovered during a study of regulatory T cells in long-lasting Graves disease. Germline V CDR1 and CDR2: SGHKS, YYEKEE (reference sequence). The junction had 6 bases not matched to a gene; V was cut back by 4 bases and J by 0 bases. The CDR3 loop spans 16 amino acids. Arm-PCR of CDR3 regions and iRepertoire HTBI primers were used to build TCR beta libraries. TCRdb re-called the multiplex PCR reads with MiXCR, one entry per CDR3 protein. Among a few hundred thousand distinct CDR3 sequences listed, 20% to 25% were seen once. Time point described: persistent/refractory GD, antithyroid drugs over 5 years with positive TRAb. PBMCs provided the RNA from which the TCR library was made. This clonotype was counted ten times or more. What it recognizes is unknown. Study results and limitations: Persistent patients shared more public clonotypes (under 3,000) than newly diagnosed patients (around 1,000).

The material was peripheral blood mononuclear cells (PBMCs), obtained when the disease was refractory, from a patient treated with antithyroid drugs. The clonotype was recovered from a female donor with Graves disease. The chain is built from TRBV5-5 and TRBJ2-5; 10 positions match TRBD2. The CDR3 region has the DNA TGTGCCAGCAGCCACCAAGCGGGAGGGTACCAAGAGACCCAGTACTTC. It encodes CASSHQAGGYQETQYF.